This T cell receptor beta chain was captured by sequencing in a study of cytomegalovirus exposure and HLA in healthy donors. Study findings and constraints: CMV serostatus was the only recorded immune exposure for donors. The HLA-A and HLA-B alleles of most subjects were reportedly predicted accurately from TCR beta sequences. Cytomegalovirus association was assigned to approximately 160 TCR beta chains.

Between the trimmed V and J ends, which lost 4 bases and 0 bases, there was a span of 13 bases. In germline, CDR1 is SEHNR, CDR2 FQNEAQ (reference sequence). The CDR3 covers 16 residues. To note about this clone: Its antigen is as yet unknown.

Vbeta (60) and Jbeta (13) primers were used in the PCR. Clones were sequenced by immunoSEQ multiplex PCR, and TCRdb holds only the in-frame ones, with some missing. The sample records approximately 150,000 clones, 68% being singletons. The sequenced sample was PBMCs. The clonotype was recovered from a man aged 50 to 59 in good health and CMV-seronegative. The chain recombines TRBV7-9 with TRBJ1-3, with TRBD1 as a possible D gene (5 bases). CDR3 residues: CASSSEDRLSGNTIYF. CDR3 nucleotide sequence: TGTGCCAGCAGCTCCGAAGACAGACTCTCTGGAAACACCATATATTTT.